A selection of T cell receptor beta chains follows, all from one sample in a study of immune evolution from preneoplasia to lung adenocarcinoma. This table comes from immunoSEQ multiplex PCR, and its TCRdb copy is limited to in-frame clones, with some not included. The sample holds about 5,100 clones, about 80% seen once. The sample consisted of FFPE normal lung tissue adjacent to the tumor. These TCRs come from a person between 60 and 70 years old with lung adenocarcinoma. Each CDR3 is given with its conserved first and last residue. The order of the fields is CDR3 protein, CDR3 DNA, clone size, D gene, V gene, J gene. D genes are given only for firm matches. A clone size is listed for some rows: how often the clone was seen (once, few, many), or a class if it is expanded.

CDR3: CASSAGNTEAFF
DNA: TGTGCCAGCAGTGCAGGGAACACTGAAGCTTTCTTT
size: .
D: .
V: TRBV2
J: TRBJ1-1

CDR3: CASSFLQEVNTEAFF
DNA: TGTGCCAGCAGCTTCCTCCAGGAAGTGAACACTGAAGCTTTCTTT
size: few
D: .
V: TRBV11-3
J: TRBJ1-1

CDR3: CASSDTGATNEKLFF
DNA: TGTGCCAGTAGCGATACAGGGGCAACTAATGAAAAACTGTTTTTT
size: few
D: TRBD1
V: TRBV19
J: TRBJ1-4

CDR3: CATSRDQDSSYNEQFF
DNA: TGTGCCACCAGCAGAGATCAGGACAGCTCCTACAATGAGCAGTTCTTC
size: .
D: .
V: TRBV15
J: TRBJ2-1

CDR3: CASSILAGGRNEQFF
DNA: TGTGCCAGCAGTATACTAGCGGGGGGGCGCAATGAGCAGTTCTTC
size: few
D: TRBD2
V: TRBV6-5
J: TRBJ2-1

CDR3: CASSLRDRGYYGYTF
DNA: TGTGCCAGCAGCCTACGGGACAGGGGTTACTATGGCTACACCTTC
size: .
D: TRBD1
V: TRBV5-6
J: TRBJ1-2

CDR3: CASSNGVETQYF
DNA: TGTGCCAGCAGCAATGGCGTGGAGACCCAGTACTTC
size: .
D: .
V: TRBV14
J: TRBJ2-5

CDR3: CASSIVLTGGTGELFF
DNA: TGTGCCAGTAGTATAGTCCTGACAGGAGGCACCGGGGAGCTGTTTTTT
size: .
D: .
V: TRBV19
J: TRBJ2-2

CDR3: CASSKEGGQGYPGPSTDTQYF
DNA: TGTGCCAGCAGCAAAGAAGGGGGACAGGGGTACCCGGGCCCTAGCACAGATACGCAGTATTTT
size: .
D: .
V: TRBV21-1
J: TRBJ2-3

CDR3: CASTPWGQGNSYEQYF
DNA: TGTGCCAGCACGCCCTGGGGACAGGGAAACTCCTACGAGCAGTACTTC
size: .
D: TRBD1
V: TRBV28
J: TRBJ2-7

CDR3: CASSQYASSLSELFF
DNA: TGTGCCAGCAGCCAATACGCTTCGTCCCTCTCGGAACTGTTTTTT
size: .
D: .
V: TRBV16
J: TRBJ1-4

CDR3: CASSSGQARSTGELFF
DNA: TGTGCCAGCAGCTCGGGACAGGCAAGGTCCACCGGGGAGCTGTTTTTT
size: .
D: TRBD1
V: TRBV5-4
J: TRBJ2-2

CDR3: CASSERTGGISNEKLFF
DNA: TGTGCCAGCAGTGAAAGGACAGGGGGCATATCTAATGAAAAACTGTTTTTT
size: .
D: TRBD1
V: TRBV6-1
J: TRBJ1-4

CDR3: CASSLSSGGGYTF
DNA: TGTGCCAGCAGTTTATCGAGCGGGGGTGGCTACACCTTC
size: .
D: .
V: TRBV28
J: TRBJ1-2

CDR3: CASGLAGGTDTQYF
DNA: TGTGCCTCCGGTCTAGCGGGGGGCACAGATACGCAGTATTTT
size: .
D: TRBD2
V: TRBV9
J: TRBJ2-3

CDR3: CASSSPGNQPQHF
DNA: TGTGCCAGCAGCTCCCCTGGCAATCAGCCCCAGCATTTT
size: .
D: .
V: TRBV7-9
J: TRBJ1-5